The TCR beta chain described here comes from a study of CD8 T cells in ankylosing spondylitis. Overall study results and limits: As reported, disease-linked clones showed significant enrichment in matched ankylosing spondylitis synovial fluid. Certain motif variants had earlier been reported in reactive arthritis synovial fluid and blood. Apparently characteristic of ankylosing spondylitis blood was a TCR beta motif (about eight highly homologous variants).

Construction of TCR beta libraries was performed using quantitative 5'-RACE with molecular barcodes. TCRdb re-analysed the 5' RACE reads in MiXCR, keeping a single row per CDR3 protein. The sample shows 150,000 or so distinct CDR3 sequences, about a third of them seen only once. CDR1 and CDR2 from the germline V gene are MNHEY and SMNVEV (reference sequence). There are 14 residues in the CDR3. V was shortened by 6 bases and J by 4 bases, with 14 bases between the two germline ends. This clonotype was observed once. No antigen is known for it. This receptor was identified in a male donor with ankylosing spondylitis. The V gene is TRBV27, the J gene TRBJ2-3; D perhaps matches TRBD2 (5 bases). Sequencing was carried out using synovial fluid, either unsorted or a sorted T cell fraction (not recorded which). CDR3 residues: CASSPFGVSDTQYF. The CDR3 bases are TGTGCCAGCAGCCCATTCGGGGTCTCAGATACGCAGTATTTT.